This T cell receptor (beta chain) is drawn from a study of T cell changes during pregnancy in multiple sclerosis (dated by TCRdb to about 2019). Notes on the research overall: The study examined how the T cell repertoire changed over the course of pregnancy in women with multiple sclerosis.

A note on this clone: Its specific antigen is unknown. No base-level quality is on record; no much larger clone is a single base apart.

The library was produced with the immunoSEQ multiplex PCR assay. The immuneACCESS repertoire file appears here via TCRdb, limited to in-frame rearrangements. These files lack a portion of the clones; in checked studies, under half of the deficit traces to unresolved V genes, and the cause of the others is not known. Counted in this sample were 30,000 to 40,000 clones; around 90% of them appeared once. Around 0.7% of the sample goes to the ten largest clones. V is cut back by 5 bases and J by 1 base, with 10 bases in the junction unmatched. Via the germline V gene, CDR1 is MDHEN and CDR2 SYDVKM. The CDR3 spans 16 residues, from the cysteine through the phenylalanine. Only the CDR3 portion is preserved as DNA: 48 bases, with reading frame beginning at the first base.

The specimen comprised CD4+ T cells from peripheral blood mononuclear cells, sampled in the second trimester of pregnancy. The V and J genes are TRBV28 and TRBJ1-1, and 7 junction bases match TRBD1. This TCR derives from a female donor in good health, enrolled as a control in a pregnancy study. The CDR3 has the sequence CASSLPTGMKNTEAFF. In nucleotide form, the sequence is TGTGCCAGCAGTCTCCCGACAGGGATGAAGAACACTGAAGCTTTCTTT.